This passage covers 2 T cell receptor beta chains from one sample sequenced in a study of blood T cells in healthy people across ages. Together with a sample-barcoded 5' primer, a J-beta primer mix was included in a second PCR lasting about 6 to 11 cycles. MiXCR was run by TCRdb on the 5' RACE reads, yielding one entry per CDR3 protein. The table lists roughly 1.7 million distinct CDR3 sequences, about 31% of them singletons. Specimen: blood. These receptors were collected from a woman aged 25 to 39 in good health.

The rearrangement links TRBV10-3 to TRBJ1-1, with 8 bases lining up with TRBD1. The CDR3 is 16 residues long. With 0 bases clipped from V and 1 base from J, the junction kept 4 bases outside the gene matches. CDR1 ENHRY and CDR2 SYGVKD come from the germline V gene. CDR3 in DNA: TGTGCCATCAGTGAGTCCGACAGGGGAGGGAACACTGAAGCTTTCTTT. It specifies CAISESDRGGNTEAFF.

This clonotype was found a few times. Compared with germline, one end of the junction differs, possibly owing to a read error. This chain links TRBV11-3 with TRBJ2-3; 9 nucleotides agree with TRBD1. The CDR3 loop spans 18 amino acids. From germline, CDR1 is SGHNT and CDR2 YENEEA. The CDR3 region has the DNA TGTGCCGGCAGCTTAGGGACAGGGACCGCCGTCAACACAGATACGCAGTATTTT. This encodes CAGSLGTGTAVNTDTQYF.